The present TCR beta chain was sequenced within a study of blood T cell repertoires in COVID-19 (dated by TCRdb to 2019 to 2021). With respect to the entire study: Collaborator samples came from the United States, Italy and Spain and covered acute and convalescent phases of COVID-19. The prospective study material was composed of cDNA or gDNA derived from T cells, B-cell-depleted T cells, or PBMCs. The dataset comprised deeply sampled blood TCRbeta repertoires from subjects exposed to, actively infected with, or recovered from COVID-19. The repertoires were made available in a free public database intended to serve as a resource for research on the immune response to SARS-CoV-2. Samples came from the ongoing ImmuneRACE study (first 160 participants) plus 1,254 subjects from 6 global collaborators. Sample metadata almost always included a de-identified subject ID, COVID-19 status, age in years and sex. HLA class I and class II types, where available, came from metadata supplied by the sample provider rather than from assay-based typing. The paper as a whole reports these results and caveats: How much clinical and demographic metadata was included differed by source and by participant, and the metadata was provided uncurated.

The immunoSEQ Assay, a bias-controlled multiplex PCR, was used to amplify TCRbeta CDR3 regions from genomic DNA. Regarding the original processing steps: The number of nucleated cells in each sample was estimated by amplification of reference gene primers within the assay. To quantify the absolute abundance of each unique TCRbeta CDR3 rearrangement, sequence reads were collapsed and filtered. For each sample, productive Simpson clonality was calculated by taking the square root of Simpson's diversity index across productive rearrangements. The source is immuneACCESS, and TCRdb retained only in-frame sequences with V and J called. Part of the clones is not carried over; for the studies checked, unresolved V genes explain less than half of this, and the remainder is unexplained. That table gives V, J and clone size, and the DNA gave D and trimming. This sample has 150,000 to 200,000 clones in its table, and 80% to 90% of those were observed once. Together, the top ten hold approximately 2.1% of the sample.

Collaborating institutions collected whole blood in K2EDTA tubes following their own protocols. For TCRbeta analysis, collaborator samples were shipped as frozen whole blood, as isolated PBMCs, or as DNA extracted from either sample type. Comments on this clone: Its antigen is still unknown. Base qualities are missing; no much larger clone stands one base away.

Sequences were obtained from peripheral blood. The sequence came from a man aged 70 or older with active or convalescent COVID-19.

The encoded CDR3 is CASSLAGQAKNIQYF. Read as DNA, the sequence is TGCGCCAGCAGCTTGGCGGGACAGGCCAAAAACATTCAGTACTTC. The rearrangement combines TRBV5-1 with TRBJ2-4, with 7 bases matching TRBD1. Via the germline V gene, CDR1 is SGHRS and CDR2 YFSETQ. From the cysteine through the phenylalanine, the CDR3 covers 15 amino acids. Only the CDR3 portion is preserved as DNA: 45 bases, with reading frame beginning at the first base. The germline V end is reduced by 0 bases and the J end by 1 base; junction bases left unmatched: 1.